Listed below are T cell receptor beta chains from one sample, sequenced in a study of cytomegalovirus exposure and HLA in healthy donors. The repertoire was sequenced with immunoSEQ multiplex PCR; TCRdb's copy has only in-frame clones and lacks some. The profile shows about 92,000 clones, just under 85% of them singletons. The sample taken for sequencing was PBMCs. These receptors all come from a young woman in good health and CMV-seropositive. Each CDR3 is given with its conserved first and last residue. D genes are given only for firm matches. Clone size, where shown, is once, few, many, or a class for clones that have expanded.

cdr3_nt: TGTGCCAGCAGTTACGGACGACAGGGTATGGACATTCAGTACTTC
cdr3_aa: CASSYGRQGMDIQYF
clone_size: .
j_call: TRBJ2-4
v_call: TRBV6-5
d_call: TRBD1

cdr3_nt: TGTGCCAGTAGTATCGGAATAGGAGGTTTTGAAGCTTTCTTT
cdr3_aa: CASSIGIGGFEAFF
clone_size: .
j_call: TRBJ1-1
v_call: TRBV19
d_call: .

cdr3_nt: TGTGCCTGGAGTCCCCGGGACTACTACAATGAGCAGTTCTTC
cdr3_aa: CAWSPRDYYNEQFF
clone_size: once
j_call: TRBJ2-1
v_call: TRBV30
d_call: TRBD2

cdr3_nt: TGCGCCAGCAGACAGACAGTGCTCCTCACAGATACGCAGTATTTT
cdr3_aa: CASRQTVLLTDTQYF
clone_size: .
j_call: TRBJ2-3
v_call: TRBV4-1
d_call: .

cdr3_nt: TGTGCCAGCAGTACCAGGGCGAACACCGGGGAGCTGTTTTTT
cdr3_aa: CASSTRANTGELFF
clone_size: .
j_call: TRBJ2-2
v_call: TRBV25-1
d_call: .

cdr3_nt: TGCGCCAGCAGCCAGCGGAACAGGGGGGGGTGCGAGCAGTACTTC
cdr3_aa: CASSQRNRGGCEQYF
clone_size: .
j_call: TRBJ2-7
v_call: TRBV4-1
d_call: .

cdr3_nt: TGTGCCAGCAGCTCCGGAGCCGGTGAGACCCAGTACTTC
cdr3_aa: CASSSGAGETQYF
clone_size: .
j_call: TRBJ2-5
v_call: TRBV4-2
d_call: .

cdr3_nt: TGTGCCAGCAGTGAATTAGGACAGGGGGCGAGGGGCTACACCTTC
cdr3_aa: CASSELGQGARGYTF
clone_size: .
j_call: TRBJ1-2
v_call: TRBV25-1
d_call: TRBD1

cdr3_nt: TGTGCTAGTGGAACGGGACTAGCGGGAGAGACCCAGTACTTC
cdr3_aa: CASGTGLAGETQYF
clone_size: .
j_call: TRBJ2-5
v_call: TRBV12-5
d_call: TRBD2

cdr3_nt: TGTGCCAGCAGCCACCTCGGGATTACCTACAATGAGCAGTTCTTC
cdr3_aa: CASSHLGITYNEQFF
clone_size: once
j_call: TRBJ2-1
v_call: TRBV14
d_call: .